The 17 T cell receptor beta chains below come from one sample, sequenced in a study of blood T cell repertoires in COVID-19 (dated by TCRdb to the early 2020s). Library preparation used the immunoSEQ multiplex PCR assay. In its TCRdb copy, this immuneACCESS table keeps in-frame sequences only and misses some clones. Where compared with another copy, unresolved V genes explain less than half of these, and the others have no known cause. Counted in this sample were 280,000 or so clones; 83% of them appeared once. Of the sample, around 10% falls within the top ten clones. Sequenced input: peripheral blood. These receptors were taken from a woman in her forties or fifties who had recovered from COVID-19.

The chain couples TRBV5-1 to TRBJ2-2; the D gene is possibly TRBD1 (6 bases). CDR3 size: 13 residues. The germline V and J ends were trimmed by 4 bases and 14 bases, with 18 bases remaining between them. CDR1 is SGHRS and CDR2 is YFSETQ in the germline V gene. CDR3 coding DNA: TGCGCCAGCAGCGGGCAAGAAGGGGGTCTACTGTTTTTT. This sequence encodes CASSGQEGGLLFF.

This chain uses TRBV12-3 or TRBV12-4 with TRBJ1-5; no reliable D call. This CDR3 contains 13 residues. V was pared by 8 bases and J by 1 base, with 9 bases between. CDR3 amino acids: CASVGRSNQPQHF. Written as DNA, the CDR3 is TGTGCCAGCGTCGGGAGGAGCAATCAGCCCCAGCATTTT.

This chain joins TRBV18 and TRBJ1-5, with a weak D call TRBD1 (5 bases). The germline V and J ends were trimmed by 2 bases and 5 bases, with 7 bases remaining between them. The CDR3 contains 13 residues. CDR1 and CDR2 (germline): KGHSH, LQKENI. Here the CDR3 DNA reads TGTGCCAGCTCACCAGGGGCGTATCAGCCCCAGCATTTT. Translation gives CASSPGAYQPQHF.

This chain links TRBV7-8 with TRBJ2-2; 7 nucleotides agree with TRBD2. CDR3 size: 15 residues. V lost 5 bases to trimming and J lost 6 bases; unmatched junction nucleotides: 9. Germline loops: CDR1 SGHVS, CDR2 FQNEAQ. CDR3 coding DNA: TGTGCCAGCAGCCTACGGCGGGAGACGGCCGGGGAGCTGTTTTTT. Amino acid sequence: CASSLRRETAGELFF. Based on the CDR3 plus reference TRBV7-8 and TRBJ2-2, the full variable domain is GAGVSQSPRYKVAKRGQDVALRCDPISGHVSLFWYQQALGQGPEFLTYFQNEAQLDKSGLPSDRFFAERPEGSVSTLKIQRTQQEDSAVYLCASSLRRETAGELFFGEGSRLTVL.

The chain carries TRBV7-9 and TRBJ2-3; D not certain. CDR1 is SEHNR, CDR2 FQNEAQ, per germline (reference sequence). CDR3 length equals 14 residues. The V and J ends lost 1 base and 3 bases respectively, with 8 bases between them. The CDR3 loop is CASSLGARTDTQYF. CDR3 bases: TGTGCCAGCAGCTTAGGGGCCAGAACAGATACGCAGTATTTT.

The chain is built from TRBV5-5 and TRBJ2-5, with TRBD2 matching over 7 bases. The CDR3 length is 13 residues. Germline V CDR1 and CDR2: SGHKS, YYEKEE (reference sequence). The junction had 0 bases not matched to a gene; V was cut back by 0 bases and J by 4 bases. DNA of the CDR3: TGTGCCAGCAGCTTGGGCGGGGGAGAGACCCAGTACTTC. Translating gives CASSLGGGETQYF.

With regard to this clone: The junction differs from germline at one of its ends, possibly a read error. V and J are TRBV2 and TRBJ1-2; TRBD1 matches 7 bases. The CDR3 contains 10 residues. The germline gives CDR1 SNHLY, CDR2 FYNNEI. The CDR3 reads CASSPRGENF. CDR3 sequence (DNA): TGTGCCAGCAGTCCCAGGGGGGAGAATTTC.

This clone was recorded only once. The chain uses TRBV5-1 and TRBJ1-1; TRBD1 is a possible D gene (6 bases). CDR1 SGHRS and CDR2 YFSETQ come from the germline V gene. The CDR3 length is 13 residues. Trimming pared 4 bases from V and 6 bases from J, leaving 13 bases between. This chain's CDR3 is CASSLEWTAEAFF. CDR3 nucleotides: TGCGCCAGCAGCCTAGAATGGACAGCTGAAGCTTTCTTT.

J is TRBJ2-2 and V is TRBV9, with D possibly TRBD2 on 5 matching bases. The CDR3 has 13 amino acids. CDR1 SGDLS and CDR2 YYNGEE come from the germline V gene. V lost 4 bases, J lost 4 bases, and 8 bases lay in between. The CDR3, as DNA: TGTGCCAGCAGCAGAGGGAGCACCGGGGAGCTGTTTTTT. This gives the protein CASSRGSTGELFF.

The rearrangement joins TRBV7-6 to TRBJ2-1; 8 bases match TRBD2. Losses at the gene ends were 3 bases for V and 3 bases for J; bases not matched to a gene: 10. The CDR3 covers 17 residues. Germline CDR1 reads SGHVS; CDR2 reads FNYEAQ. The CDR3 loop is CASSFLGRGGLYNEQFF. CDR3 coding DNA: TGTGCCAGCAGCTTCCTTGGTCGGGGGGGCCTCTACAATGAGCAGTTCTTC.

V is TRBV28 and J is TRBJ2-2; TRBD2 might be the D (5 bases). CDR1 MDHEN and CDR2 SYDVKM come from the germline V gene. The CDR3 is 19 residues long. The ends were cut back, 6 bases at V and 3 bases at J, with 26 bases in the middle. The CDR3 DNA sequence: TGTGCCAGCAGGCCGGGTTGGCGGACTTCTTCTCTCGACACCGGGGAGCTGTTTTTT. Translating it yields CASRPGWRTSSLDTGELFF. Variable domain in full (rest from reference TRBV28 and TRBJ2-2): DVKVTQSSRYLVKRTGEKVFLECVQDMDHENMFWYRQDPGLGLRLIYFSYDVKMKEKGDIPEGYSVSREKKERFSLILESASTNQTSMYLCASRPGWRTSSLDTGELFFGEGSRLTVL.

Worth noting for this clone: The same CDR3 is also encoded by other DNA sequences in this sample. This chain joins TRBV3-1 (or the pseudogene TRBV3-2) and TRBJ2-1; D is unresolved. V lost 4 bases and J 0 bases, leaving 10 bases between the germline ends. The germline gives CDR1 LGHDT, CDR2 YNNKEL (reference sequence). The length of the CDR3 is 15 residues. CDR3 protein: CASSRSESSYNEQFF. The CDR3 nucleotides read TGTGCCAGCAGCCGCTCCGAGAGCTCCTACAATGAGCAGTTCTTC.

The chain joins TRBV7-8 to TRBJ1-2; 7 positions match TRBD1. Germline V lookup: CDR1 SGHVS, CDR2 FQNEAQ. Trimming cost V 2 bases and J 4 bases; bases outside gene matches: 7. The CDR3 contains 15 residues. The CDR3 region is CASSLKRTGSYGYTF. CDR3 bases: TGTGCCAGCAGCTTAAAAAGGACAGGTTCCTATGGCTACACCTTC.

The CDR3 nucleotides are TGTGCCAGCAGTTACTCCCCGGGAACCTACGAGCAGTACTTC. Translation gives CASSYSPGTYEQYF. The rearrangement links TRBV6-5 to TRBJ2-7, with a weak D call TRBD2 (5 bases). Germline CDR1 and CDR2: MNHEY and SVGAGI. V lost 0 bases and J 2 bases, leaving 8 bases between the germline ends. The CDR3 extends over 14 amino acids.

The J gene is TRBJ2-4, the V gene TRBV7-9; 9 bases are shared with TRBD1. The CDR3 runs 16 residues. Germline V CDR1 and CDR2: SEHNR, FQNEAQ (reference sequence). With 5 bases clipped from V and 1 base from J, the junction kept 6 bases outside the gene matches. This chain's CDR3 is CASSTQGAGAKNIQYF. The CDR3 region has the DNA TGTGCCAGCAGCACACAGGGGGCAGGGGCCAAAAACATTCAGTACTTC.

The genes are TRBV19 and TRBJ2-5, with TRBD2 matching over 7 bases. The V segment lost 3 bases and the J segment 5 bases; nucleotides outside the gene matches: 6. Germline loops: CDR1 LNHDA, CDR2 SQIVND (reference sequence). The CDR3 spans 14 residues. CDR3 region: CASSMGLADETQYF. The CDR3 nucleotides read TGTGCCAGTAGTATGGGTCTAGCGGATGAGACCCAGTACTTC.

This chain joins TRBV2 and TRBJ2-3; TRBD2 agrees at 8 bases. Germline V gene data show CDR1 as SNHLY and CDR2 as FYNNEI. With V trimmed by 6 bases and J by 4 bases, 12 bases remained unmatched. The CDR3 is 16 amino acids. In DNA form, the CDR3 reads TGTGCCAGCAGCCCGCTGTTCGGGGGGGCAGCAGATACGCAGTATTTT. This sequence encodes CASSPLFGGAADTQYF.